The entry below describes one T cell receptor beta chain. This entry belongs to a study of blood T cell repertoires in COVID-19. Study-wide context: Nucleic acid was either cDNA or gDNA, and it came from T cells, B-cell-depleted T cells, or PBMCs.

V shed 5 bases, J shed 5 bases, and the junction held 10 bases outside the gene matches. CDR3 length: 16 residues. Germline V CDR1 and CDR2: SNHLY, FYNNEI. Measured with immunoSEQ multiplex PCR; TCRdb has only the in-frame clones, and not every one. The table lists roughly 260,000 clones, approximately 86% of them singletons. Sequenced input: peripheral blood. This receptor was identified in a woman older than 75 with active or convalescent COVID-19. The gene calls are TRBV2 and TRBJ2-5; 11 bases map to TRBD2. The CDR3 sequence: CASSFLAGGSSETQYF. The CDR3 DNA sequence: TGTGCCAGCAGTTTCCTAGCGGGAGGCTCTTCGGAGACCCAGTACTTC.